This T cell receptor (beta chain) derives from a study of blood T cells in healthy people across ages. Study-wide results and limits: Samples with more naive T cells showed higher observed beta diversity.

CDR1 SEHNR and CDR2 FQNEAQ come from the germline V gene (reference sequence). The CDR3 contains 12 residues. The V end lost 7 bases, the J end lost 7 bases, and 13 bases lay between the germline ends. About this clonotype itself: Its antigen remains unidentified.

The authors ran a second PCR of about 7 to 12 cycles using a sample-barcoded 5' primer and a J-beta primer mix. One entry per CDR3 protein, called by TCRdb with MiXCR from the 5' RACE reads. The sample has around 820,000 distinct CDR3 sequences, approximately 25% seen once; the top ten hold approximately 3.7%. In addition, the sample was reused for a study of T cells of mothers and their children. That work adds: The donor cohort consisted of a few healthy Caucasian mothers and their six children. Per mother, over 9.5 million TCR beta CDR3 reads were obtained; per child, approximately 3 million.

This sequence was found in a boy between 5 and 17 years old in good health. Sequenced sample: blood. The chain is built from TRBV7-9 and TRBJ1-1, with D unclear. The CDR3 bases are TGTGCCAGCACGACCTATCCAGATGAAGCTTTCTTT. Translated: CASTTYPDEAFF.